The clone carrying this T cell receptor (beta chain) came up many times. What it binds is not known. The data were obtained in a study of T cells in Graves' hyperthyroidism and ophthalmopathy. The study's findings and limits: From stable hyperthyroidism, ophthalmopathy was separated by a 13 V-J model.

The investigators amplified TCR beta CDR3 regions from RNA transcripts. Initially, a first-round RT-PCR of the TCR CDR3 employed the HTBI primer set. TCRdb recomputed calls from the multiplex PCR reads with MiXCR, one row per CDR3 protein. The sample gives around 300,000 distinct CDR3 sequences, roughly a fifth of which show up once; approximately 35% is in the top ten. With 2 bases removed from V and 6 bases from J, the gap between germline ends came to 11 bases. The length of the CDR3 is 13 residues. The V gene's germline CDR1 is SGHDN and CDR2 FVKESK. The specimen sequenced was blood. The TCR was taken from a man in his fifties or sixties with Graves' ophthalmopathy. This chain joins TRBV14 and TRBJ2-7; the D call may be TRBD1 or TRBD2 (5 bases each). The CDR3 DNA is TGTGCCAGCAGCCAACTAGGGACCCCCGAGCAGTACTTC. Translated: CASSQLGTPEQYF.